Listed below are T cell receptor beta chains from one sample, sequenced in a study of cytomegalovirus exposure and HLA in healthy donors. The protocol was immunoSEQ multiplex PCR, while the TCRdb copy is restricted to in-frame clones and leaves out a portion. The sample includes about 120,000 clones, about 59% seen only once; the top ten take over 8.5%. Sequencing used PBMCs. Receptors were obtained from a woman aged 40 to 49 in good health and CMV-seropositive. CDR3s include the opening cysteine and the closing phenylalanine or tryptophan. Each record gives: D gene, V gene, J gene, clone size, CDR3 protein, CDR3 DNA. A D gene is named only where the DNA matches it firmly. A row's size may be missing; if present it is once, few, many or a size class.

D: .; V: TRBV30; J: TRBJ2-2; size: few; CDR3: CAWSVKDTRTTGELFF; DNA: TGTGCCTGGAGTGTAAAGGACACACGGACCACCGGGGAGCTGTTTTTT
D: TRBD1; V: TRBV5-6; J: TRBJ2-3; size: .; CDR3: CASSRDRYTDTQYF; DNA: TGTGCCAGCAGCCGGGACAGATACACAGATACGCAGTATTTT
D: TRBD1; V: TRBV30; J: TRBJ2-7; size: .; CDR3: CAWTRGQGSNEQYF; DNA: TGTGCCTGGACCCGGGGACAGGGTTCGAACGAGCAGTACTTC
D: TRBD1; V: TRBV19; J: TRBJ2-3; size: .; CDR3: CASSWGQGIDTQYF; DNA: TGTGCCAGTAGTTGGGGACAGGGGATCGATACGCAGTATTTT
D: .; V: TRBV2; J: TRBJ1-5; size: few; CDR3: CASRRRGANQPQHF; DNA: TGTGCCAGCAGGCGGAGGGGAGCCAATCAGCCCCAGCATTTT
D: .; V: TRBV6-6; J: TRBJ1-1; size: few; CDR3: CASSPPGRQEAFF; DNA: TGTGCCAGCAGCCCACCCGGCAGGCAGGAAGCTTTCTTT
D: .; V: TRBV7-2; J: TRBJ1-2; size: .; CDR3: CASSLNPQGYGYTF; DNA: TGTGCCAGCAGCTTAAACCCTCAGGGGTATGGCTACACCTTC
D: .; V: TRBV27; J: TRBJ2-7; size: .; CDR3: CASSPGTNLEQYF; DNA: TGTGCCAGCAGTCCTGGGACAAACTTAGAGCAGTACTTC
D: TRBD2; V: TRBV6-5; J: TRBJ2-7; size: .; CDR3: CASSSERESISYEQYF; DNA: TGTGCCAGCAGTTCCGAGCGGGAGTCTATCTCCTACGAGCAGTACTTC
D: .; V: TRBV9; J: TRBJ1-1; size: .; CDR3: CASSVAGGTAAFF; DNA: TGTGCCAGCAGCGTAGCGGGGGGCACTGCAGCTTTCTTT
D: TRBD1; V: TRBV2; J: TRBJ2-1; size: .; CDR3: CASSAGTGVTNEQFF; DNA: TGTGCCAGCAGTGCTGGGACAGGGGTAACCAATGAGCAGTTCTTC
D: .; V: TRBV27; J: TRBJ2-1; size: few; CDR3: CASSWRGNNEQFF; DNA: TGTGCCAGCAGTTGGAGGGGCAACAATGAGCAGTTCTTC
D: .; V: TRBV5-1; J: TRBJ2-7; size: .; CDR3: CASSLDTGFRGNEQYF; DNA: TGCGCCAGCAGCTTGGACACCGGTTTTAGGGGAAACGAGCAGTACTTC
D: .; V: TRBV25-1; J: TRBJ2-7; size: .; CDR3: CASSDAGSEQYF; DNA: TGTGCCAGCAGTGATGCGGGTAGCGAGCAGTACTTC
D: .; V: TRBV5-1; J: TRBJ2-7; size: few; CDR3: CASSLSSGVLSYEQYF; DNA: TGCGCCAGCAGCTTATCTTCGGGGGTGCTCTCCTACGAGCAGTACTTC
D: .; V: TRBV11-2; J: TRBJ1-1; size: few; CDR3: CASSPQNTEAFF; DNA: TGTGCCAGCAGCCCCCAGAACACTGAAGCTTTCTTT
D: TRBD1; V: TRBV6-5; J: TRBJ2-7; size: .; CDR3: CASSLQGAIVYEQYF; DNA: TGTGCCAGCAGTTTACAGGGGGCGATCGTCTACGAGCAGTACTTC
D: .; V: TRBV5-1; J: TRBJ1-1; size: .; CDR3: CASSLLQAEAEAFF; DNA: TGCGCCAGCAGCTTGCTACAGGCCGAAGCTGAAGCTTTCTTT
D: TRBD2; V: TRBV5-8; J: TRBJ2-5; size: .; CDR3: CASIMGLAGGIQETQYF; DNA: TGTGCCAGCATCATGGGACTAGCGGGAGGGATTCAAGAGACCCAGTACTTC
D: .; V: TRBV9; J: TRBJ2-1; size: .; CDR3: CASSVGGLVYNEQFF; DNA: TGTGCCAGCAGCGTGGGGGGACTTGTATACAATGAGCAGTTCTTC
D: .; V: TRBV7-2; J: TRBJ2-2; size: .; CDR3: CASSSVFERADYTGELFF; DNA: TGTGCCAGCTCCTCGGTTTTCGAGCGGGCGGATTACACCGGGGAGCTGTTTTTT
D: TRBD2; V: TRBV29-1; J: TRBJ2-1; size: .; CDR3: CSVGPSGLYNEQFF; DNA: TGCAGCGTGGGCCCTAGCGGGCTTTACAATGAGCAGTTCTTC
D: .; V: TRBV19; J: TRBJ2-7; size: .; CDR3: CASSPRQGGNEQYF; DNA: TGTGCCAGTAGTCCACGACAGGGAGGTAACGAGCAGTACTTC
D: .; V: TRBV19; J: TRBJ2-1; size: .; CDR3: CASSIGFAEISYNEQFF; DNA: TGTGCCAGTAGTATTGGGTTCGCGGAGATCTCCTACAATGAGCAGTTCTTC
D: .; V: TRBV2; J: TRBJ2-1; size: once; CDR3: CASSDRRDNEQFF; DNA: TGTGCCAGCAGTGACCGCAGGGACAATGAGCAGTTCTTC
D: .; V: TRBV21-1; J: TRBJ2-5; size: .; CDR3: CASSKDGQPPTYSQETQYF; DNA: TGTGCCAGCAGCAAAGACGGACAGCCTCCGACCTACTCACAAGAGACCCAGTACTTC
D: TRBD1; V: TRBV5-1; J: TRBJ1-2; size: .; CDR3: CASSLARQGLYGYTF; DNA: TGCGCCAGCAGCTTGGCTCGACAGGGTCTGTATGGCTACACCTTC
D: TRBD2; V: TRBV18; J: TRBJ2-1; size: few; CDR3: CASSPLVQVAGGSYNEQFF; DNA: TGTGCCAGCTCACCACTAGTTCAGGTAGCGGGAGGGTCCTACAATGAGCAGTTCTTC
D: .; V: TRBV29-1; J: TRBJ1-4; size: once; CDR3: CSVGWRGNEKLFF; DNA: TGCAGCGTTGGATGGAGGGGAAATGAAAAACTGTTTTTT
D: TRBD1; V: TRBV2; J: TRBJ1-3; size: .; CDR3: CASSASGTGGQGIGNTIYF; DNA: TGTGCCAGCAGCGCGTCCGGGACAGGGGGCCAGGGGATAGGAAACACCATATATTTT